This T cell receptor beta chain appears in the sequencing data of a study of tumor-infiltrating lymphocytes in primary liver carcinoma. V lost 6 bases and J 2 bases, leaving 14 bases between the germline ends. This CDR3 comprises 15 residues. A word on this clonotype: A much larger clone lies one base from this, so it may be a read error.

Both blood RNA, taken from unsorted whole blood, and germline DNA were extracted. A constant-region primer primed TCR beta cDNA synthesis from about 550 ng of total RNA. The TCR beta library was amplified through three nested multiplex PCR rounds in a modified ARM-PCR procedure. Primers for the first two PCR rounds were TRBV1-TRBV30 forward primers and a C-beta reverse primer (around 10 cycles per round). Using its own MiXCR run on the multiplex PCR reads, TCRdb lists one record per CDR3 protein. In the table there are approximately 300,000 distinct CDR3 sequences, 65% of which are singletons. This chain joins TRBV12-3 or TRBV12-4 and TRBJ1-5; D gene ambiguous. The sequencing input was peripheral blood. The TCR sequence derives from a man aged 40-50 years with primary liver carcinoma and hepatitis B virus infection. The CDR3 loop reads CASREGPGGNQPQHF. DNA for the CDR3: TGTGCCAGCAGAGAAGGGCCCGGGGGCAATCAGCCCCAGCATTTT.